One sample yielded the 11 T cell receptor beta chains listed below, sequenced in a study of blood T cell repertoires in COVID-19. Produced via immunoSEQ multiplex PCR; TCRdb's table is partial and in-frame only. Among roughly 180,000 clones listed, under 90% were seen once. Sample: PBMCs or T cells enriched from blood (not recorded which). These receptors were collected from a man aged 60-69 years who had recovered from COVID-19.

This sequence joins TRBV20-1 and TRBJ2-7, with D perhaps matching TRBD2 (5 bases). This CDR3 region has 11 residues. The germline CDR1 and CDR2 sequences are DFQATT and SNEGSKA (reference sequence). V lost 0 bases to trimming and J lost 7 bases, with 7 bases between them. The CDR3 region is CSARDSGEQYF. In DNA, the CDR3 is TGCAGTGCTAGAGATTCGGGAGAGCAGTACTTC.

The chain couples TRBV7-3 to TRBJ1-1; D perhaps matches TRBD1 (5 bases). V lost 4 bases to trimming and J lost 4 bases, with 13 bases between them. This CDR3 has 14 amino acids. Germline V lookup: CDR1 SGHTA, CDR2 FQGTGA. The CDR3 here is CASSWGRAGTEAFF. The CDR3 DNA reads as TGTGCCAGCAGCTGGGGCAGGGCAGGCACTGAAGCTTTCTTT.

The rearrangement uses TRBV27 and TRBJ2-7; D call uncertain. Trimming removed 6 bases from V and 0 bases from J, with 6 bases in between. The germline gives CDR1 MNHEY, CDR2 SMNVEV (reference sequence). The CDR3 consists of 12 residues. The CDR3 sequence: CASSSSSYEQYF. The DNA of the CDR3 is TGTGCCAGCAGCTCTAGCTCCTACGAGCAGTACTTC.

In its sample, this clone was seen once. The chain uses TRBV19 and TRBJ2-1, with 10 nucleotides matching TRBD2. The ends lost 2 bases at V and 9 bases at J; junction bases unmatched: 7. Looked up from germline, CDR1 is LNHDA and CDR2 is SQIVND (reference sequence). The CDR3 covers 15 residues. The DNA of the CDR3 is TGTGCCAGTAGTATACCTCGACTAGCGGGCCCTGAGCAGTTCTTC. Translation: CASSIPRLAGPEQFF.

The chain recombines TRBV6-5 with TRBJ1-2, with D hard to call. The germline gives CDR1 MNHEY, CDR2 SVGAGI. This CDR3 is built from 12 residues. Trimming stripped 2 bases from V and 5 bases from J, with 6 bases between. CDR3 loop: CASSYGPYGYTF. As DNA, the CDR3 is TGTGCCAGCAGTTACGGGCCGTATGGCTACACCTTC.

The chain couples TRBV3-1 (or the pseudogene TRBV3-2) to TRBJ1-6; D is perhaps TRBD1 (5 bases). The CDR3 has 13 residues. Per germline, CDR1 LGHDT and CDR2 YNNKEL (reference sequence). Trimming took off 4 bases at V and 9 bases at J, with 10 bases between the two ends. CDR3 protein: CASSPGRGSPLHF. Here the CDR3 DNA reads TGTGCCAGCAGCCCCGGGAGGGGTTCACCCCTCCACTTT.

For the CDR3, the DNA is TGTGCCTGGAGTGTAAAACGGGGCTACGAGCAGTACTTC. It specifies CAWSVKRGYEQYF. The chain links TRBV30 to TRBJ2-7; D is perhaps TRBD2 (5 bases). This CDR3 has 13 amino acids. Trimming stripped 0 bases from V and 3 bases from J, with 9 bases between. Germline lookup yields CDR1 GTSNPN and CDR2 SVGIG (reference sequence).

This chain uses TRBV7-3 with TRBJ1-6; D not resolved. V lost 0 bases and J lost 8, with 11 bases in between. This CDR3 region has 15 residues. Germline V lookup: CDR1 SGHTA, CDR2 FQGTGA. The CDR3 nucleotides read TGTGCCAGCAGCTTAACGGGAGCGGCCGATTCACCCCTCCACTTT. It codes for CASSLTGAADSPLHF.

This chain uses TRBV28 with TRBJ2-7; no reliable D call. The V end was cut by 6 bases, the J end by 3 bases, with 15 bases between. This CDR3 comprises 14 residues. Germline-derived CDR1 and CDR2 are MDHEN and SYDVKM. The CDR3 DNA reads as TGTGCCAGCAGCCCACCCTACGAAAACTACGAGCAGTACTTC. Amino acid sequence: CASSPPYENYEQYF.

This clone was detected once. The rearrangement joins TRBV5-1 to TRBJ2-7, with D perhaps matching TRBD2 (5 bases). Germline V lookup: CDR1 SGHRS, CDR2 YFSETQ. Trimming took 0 bases from V and 2 from J, leaving 18 bases between them. The CDR3 consists of 17 residues. The CDR3 DNA is TGCGCCAGCAGCTTGGGGGATGGTAGCGCCGCAACCTACGAGCAGTACTTC. Its protein is CASSLGDGSAATYEQYF.

V gene TRBV21-1 combines with J gene TRBJ2-7; the table's D call, TRBD2, has no DNA check behind it. TRBV21-1 is recorded as a pseudogene. The CDR3 loop spans 13 amino acids. CDR3 coding DNA: TGTGCCAGCAGCAAGGGAGGGTTCCACGAGCAGTACTTC. It yields the protein CASSKGGFHEQYF.